The sequence of this T cell receptor delta chain was determined in a study of γδ T cells in repeated Plasmodium falciparum infection. For the study at large: Each infection was followed by sampling at 21 days, plus baseline and some pre-infection draws.

The CDR3 sequence is 35 residues long. In germline, CDR1 is GEAIGNYY, CDR2 EKD. Vgamma9/Vdelta2+ and Vdelta2-negative gammadelta T cells were flow-sorted from PBMC for bulk sequencing. With regard to this clone: TCRdb assigns this DNA the protein of a much larger clone, which departs from its translation at residue 32; this likely reflects a read error, and the protein shown comes from translating the DNA.

TCRdb called clones anew from the multiplex PCR reads with CATT. The sample gives about 57,000 delta-chain clones, approximately 1.5% of which show up once; 15% is in the top ten. The clonotype comes from a pool of human donors (malaria-infected and uninfected, not separated). J is TRDJ3 and V is TRDV2; tentatively, D is TRDD3 (5 bases). Here the J gene came from matching the DNA to germline, since TCRdb omits it. Sample: gamma-delta T cells from blood. The CDR3 here is CACDPPRLCHGKEYTLARILWIQSISSWDTRRMFF. The CDR3 DNA reads as TGTGCCTGTGACCCCCCGCGGTTGTGCCACGGCAAAGAATACACCTTGGCCAGGATTCTGTGGATTCAATCCATTAGCTCCTGGGACACCCGACGGATGTTTTTC.